This entry features one TCR beta chain sequence. The table came from immunoSEQ multiplex PCR; TCRdb's copy has only in-frame clones and leaves some out. Altogether 200,000 to 250,000 clones are present, around nine tenths being singletons, with the ten largest covering around 1.6%. The V and J ends lost 5 bases and 7 bases respectively, with 14 bases between them. This CDR3 has 14 residues. Germline assignment: CDR1 KGHSH and CDR2 LQKENI. The data are from a study of blood T cell repertoires in COVID-19. The chain has TRBV18 and TRBJ1-4; D might be TRBD1 (6 bases). The sequence derives from a woman aged 45-65 years who had recovered from COVID-19. Specimen: PBMCs or T cells enriched from blood (not recorded which). CDR3 sequence (DNA): TGTGCCAGCTCAGCAGGGGACGCGGGTGAAAAACTGTTTTTT. Its translation is CASSAGDAGEKLFF. The full variable domain, rest sourced from reference TRBV18 and TRBJ1-4, is NAGVMQNPRHLVRRRGQEARLRCSPMKGHSHVYWYRQLPEEGLKFMVYLQKENIIDESGMPKERFSAEFPKEGPSILRIQQVVRGDSAAYFCASSAGDAGEKLFFGSGTQLSVL.